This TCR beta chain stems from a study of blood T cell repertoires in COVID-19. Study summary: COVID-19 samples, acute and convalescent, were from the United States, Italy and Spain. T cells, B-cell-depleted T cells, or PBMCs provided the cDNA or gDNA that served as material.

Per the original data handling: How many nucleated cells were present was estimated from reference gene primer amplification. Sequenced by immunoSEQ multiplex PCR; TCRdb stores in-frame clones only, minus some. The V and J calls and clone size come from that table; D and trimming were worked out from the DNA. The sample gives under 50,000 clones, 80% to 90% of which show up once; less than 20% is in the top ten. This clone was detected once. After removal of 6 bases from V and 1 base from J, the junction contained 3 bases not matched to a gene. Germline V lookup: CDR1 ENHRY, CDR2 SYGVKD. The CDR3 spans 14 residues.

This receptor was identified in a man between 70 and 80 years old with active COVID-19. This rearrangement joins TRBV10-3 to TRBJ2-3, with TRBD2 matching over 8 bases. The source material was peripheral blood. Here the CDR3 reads CAISGGDGTDTQYF. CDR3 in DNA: TGTGCCATCAGCGGGGGGGATGGCACAGATACGCAGTATTTT.